The rows below give T cell receptor beta chains drawn from one sample of a study of control samples from healthy donors and cancer patients. Clones were sequenced by immunoSEQ multiplex PCR, and TCRdb holds only the in-frame ones, with some missing. Seen here are around 170,000 clones, roughly 88% observed once, and the top ten hold nearly 5%. The sequenced sample consisted of blood. The receptors shown here come from a woman aged 25 to 39 in good health. Each CDR3 is given with its conserved first and last residue. Fields, in order: clone size, J gene, V gene, D gene, CDR3 DNA, CDR3 protein. The D gene is left open where the match is weak. Size values are once, few and many counts, or a class for expanded clones, and some rows have none.

NA,TRBJ2-5,TRBV27,NA,TGTGCCAGCAGTTTAGAACGGGGACGGGAAGAGACCCAGTACTTC,CASSLERGREETQYF
NA,TRBJ1-5,TRBV6-5,NA,TGTGCCAGCAGCCAGGGATCCGGGGCGCCCCAGCATTTT,CASSQGSGAPQHF
NA,TRBJ2-7,TRBV6-1,TRBD1,TGTGCCAGCAGTGAAGGGACAGGGGACGAGCAGTACTTC,CASSEGTGDEQYF
NA,TRBJ2-1,TRBV3-1/TRBV3-2,NA,TGTGCCAGCAGCCAAGATGGTCTAGCAGTGGATGAGCAGTTCTTC,CASSQDGLAVDEQFF
NA,TRBJ2-5,TRBV6-1,NA,TGTGCCAGCAGTGATCGCGGAGTCGGGCAGACCCAGTACTTC,CASSDRGVGQTQYF
NA,TRBJ2-3,TRBV4-2,NA,TGTGCCAGCAGCCTCGAAGGTCTCAGGGATACGCAGTATTTT,CASSLEGLRDTQYF
NA,TRBJ2-1,TRBV7-8,TRBD1,TGTGCCAGCAGCCCCGGACAGGGTGCTACCAATGAGCAGTTCTTC,CASSPGQGATNEQFF
NA,TRBJ2-1,TRBV11-2,NA,TGTGCCAGCAGCTTAGGGGCAGGGTGGGATGAGCAGTTCTTC,CASSLGAGWDEQFF
NA,TRBJ2-1,TRBV12-3/TRBV12-4,NA,TGTGCCAGCACCCCGGGGGACAATGAGCAGTTCTTC,CASTPGDNEQFF
NA,TRBJ2-1,TRBV28,NA,TGTGCCAGCAGGGGGCGACAGCTACGGAGTCACAATGAGCAGTTCTTC,CASRGRQLRSHNEQFF
NA,TRBJ1-5,TRBV19,NA,TGTGCCAGTAGTAAGGGTCAGTGGGGTCAGCCCCAGCATTTT,CASSKGQWGQPQHF
once,TRBJ1-6,TRBV7-2,NA,TGTGCCAGCAGCTTAAACAGAGGGTCACCCCTCCACTTT,CASSLNRGSPLHF
NA,TRBJ2-2,TRBV28,NA,TGTGCCAGCAGTTATCGGGGAACCGGGGAGCTGTTTTTT,CASSYRGTGELFF
NA,TRBJ2-1,TRBV7-9,NA,TGTGCCAGCAGCTCGCTAAGTAAGGGTAATGAGCAGTTCTTC,CASSSLSKGNEQFF
NA,TRBJ1-6,TRBV6-6,NA,TGTGCCAGCAGTCGGGGGGGGGAAGTCAACTCACCCCTCCACTTT,CASSRGGEVNSPLHF
NA,TRBJ1-4,TRBV3-1/TRBV3-2,TRBD1,TGTGCCAGCAGCCGGAGACAGGGAAGGGATGAAAAACTGTTTTTT,CASSRRQGRDEKLFF
once,TRBJ2-1,TRBV9,TRBD2,TGTGCCAGCAGCGTAGGCGGAGCGGGGGGGCTCAATGAGCAGTTCTTC,CASSVGGAGGLNEQFF
NA,TRBJ2-7,TRBV24-1,NA,TGTGCCACCAGTAGAGGGGGGCCGGGTAAAAGGGCCTACGAGCAGTACTTC,CATSRGGPGKRAYEQYF
NA,TRBJ2-3,TRBV6-5,NA,TGTGCCAGCACCAGTGGCGCTAGACAACCAGATACGCAGTATTTT,CASTSGARQPDTQYF
NA,TRBJ2-7,TRBV18,NA,TGTGCCAGCTCCGGGGGTTCGGGGTTGTACGAGCAGTACTTC,CASSGGSGLYEQYF
NA,TRBJ2-3,TRBV19,NA,TGTGCCAGTAGTCTGGGCGGCAATACGCAGTATTTT,CASSLGGNTQYF
NA,TRBJ2-5,TRBV30,NA,TGTGCCTGGAGTGTATCTTTGGGCCGAGGGGCAGCGACCCAGTACTTC,CAWSVSLGRGAATQYF
NA,TRBJ2-4,TRBV28,TRBD1,TGTGCCAGCAGTTTTTCAGGGGGCCAAAACATTCGGTACTTC,CASSFSGGQNIRYF
NA,TRBJ2-1,TRBV27,TRBD2,TGTGCCAGCAGTTTAAGGGGGGCCGGGACTAGCGGGAGAGAGCAGTTCTTC,CASSLRGAGTSGREQFF
NA,TRBJ1-5,TRBV4-1,NA,TGCGCCAGCAGCCAAGATGGACAGCGCAATCAGCCCCAGCATTTT,CASSQDGQRNQPQHF
NA,TRBJ2-5,TRBV5-1,NA,TGCGCCAGCAACCCATACCCCCGCGACGGTCAAGAGACCCAGTACTTC,CASNPYPRDGQETQYF
once,TRBJ2-7,TRBV27,TRBD2,TGTGCCAGCACGACGACTAGCGGGAGGGTCGAGCAGTACTTC,CASTTTSGRVEQYF
NA,TRBJ1-2,TRBV7-2,NA,TGTGCCAGCAGCTTAGGGACCATCTATGGCTACACCTTC,CASSLGTIYGYTF
NA,TRBJ2-5,TRBV27,TRBD1,TGTGCCAGCAGTCCGCGGACAGGGTTCGGGAAAGAGACCCAGTACTTC,CASSPRTGFGKETQYF
NA,TRBJ2-2,TRBV4-2,NA,TGTGCCAGCAGCCAAGATGCTAGGACCGGGGAGCTGTTTTTT,CASSQDARTGELFF
NA,TRBJ2-5,TRBV4-1,NA,TGCGCCAGCAGCCAAGGCAGGGGTCAAGAGACCCAGTACTTC,CASSQGRGQETQYF
NA,TRBJ2-7,TRBV4-1,NA,TGCGCCAGCAGCCAAGTCCAAGGGGTGGACTACGAGCAGTACTTC,CASSQVQGVDYEQYF
NA,TRBJ1-5,TRBV28,NA,TGTGCCAGCAGTGCGCCGGGGAGGCCCCAGCATTTT,CASSAPGRPQHF
NA,TRBJ2-7,TRBV28,NA,TGTGCCAGCAGGACAGGAATCTACGAGCAGTACTTC,CASRTGIYEQYF
NA,TRBJ2-2,TRBV2,TRBD2,TGTGCCAGCAGTGGACTAGCGGCCGGGGAGCTGTTTTTT,CASSGLAAGELFF
NA,TRBJ2-1,TRBV7-2,TRBD2,TGTGCCAGCACCCCCTGGGGGAGGGCCCTGAGGAATGAGCAGTTCTTC,CASTPWGRALRNEQFF
once,TRBJ2-3,TRBV5-4,NA,TGTGCCAGCAGCCCGGCCCAGGGGATTACAGATACGCAGTATTTT,CASSPAQGITDTQYF
once,TRBJ1-1,TRBV28,TRBD1,TGTGCCAGCAGCCGAGGACAGGGGAACACTGAAGCTTTCTTT,CASSRGQGNTEAFF
NA,TRBJ1-2,TRBV12-3/TRBV12-4,NA,TGTGCCAGCAGTTTAAGTCCCTCGGGCTACACCTTC,CASSLSPSGYTF
NA,TRBJ1-3,TRBV7-9,NA,TGTGCCAGTTGGGAGGACTCTGGAAACACCATATATTTT,CASWEDSGNTIYF
NA,TRBJ1-2,TRBV7-2,NA,TGTGCCAGCAGCTTAGATGTCGGCTATGGCTACACCTTC,CASSLDVGYGYTF
NA,TRBJ1-6,TRBV6-5,NA,TGTGCCAGCAGGCTTACCGCAAATTCACCCCTCCACTTT,CASRLTANSPLHF
NA,TRBJ2-7,TRBV7-2,NA,TGTGCCAGCAGCTTAAGTATATCGAGTAGAAGTCCCTACGAGCAGTACTTC,CASSLSISSRSPYEQYF
NA,TRBJ1-1,TRBV30,TRBD1,TGTGCCCACAGGGGGCTAGGAAACACTGAAGCTTTCTTT,CAHRGLGNTEAFF
NA,TRBJ1-3,TRBV30,NA,TGTGCCTGGAGTTACGGTTCTGGAAACACCATATATTTT,CAWSYGSGNTIYF
NA,TRBJ2-1,TRBV13,NA,TGTGCCAGCAGCTTACGACCATACAATGAGCAGTTCTTC,CASSLRPYNEQFF
NA,TRBJ1-5,TRBV4-1,TRBD1,TGCGCCAGCAGCCAGGTCGACAGGGGTGATCAGCCCCAGCATTTT,CASSQVDRGDQPQHF
once,TRBJ2-2,TRBV7-9,NA,TGTGCCAGCAGCTTAGAAGGTCAGGGACTCACCGGGGAGCTGTTTTTT,CASSLEGQGLTGELFF
NA,TRBJ2-7,TRBV6-6,NA,TGTGCCAGCACCCCCGAGGGAAAGGACGAGCAGTACTTC,CASTPEGKDEQYF
NA,TRBJ2-1,TRBV6-5,NA,TGTGCCAGCAGGCTCGGCCCCAGGGGGGATGAGCAGTTCTTC,CASRLGPRGDEQFF
NA,TRBJ2-1,TRBV24-1,TRBD1,TGTGCCACCAGTGACCGAACAACAGGGGGCGCTGAGCAGTTCTTC,CATSDRTTGGAEQFF